The sequence of this T cell receptor (beta chain) was determined in a study of Graves' ophthalmopathy and Graves' hyperthyroidism. For repertoire sequencing, the TCR beta CDR3 regions were amplified from RNA transcripts. Following a first-round RT-PCR that used HTBI primers, a second-round multiplex PCR was carried out. MiXCR, applied by TCRdb to the multiplex PCR reads, yields one record per CDR3 protein. The table has over a million distinct CDR3 sequences, 35% to 45% seen once. General observations from the study: Among thyroid clonotypes expanded above 0.001 frequency, most also appeared in blood. Its predictions of ophthalmopathy progression gave the model around 71% sensitivity and 72% to 80% specificity.

In regard to this clonotype: As yet, its antigen is unknown.

The CDR3 has 15 residues. The germline V gene has CDR1 DFQATT and CDR2 SNEGSKA (reference sequence). Sequenced sample: peripheral blood or thyroid tissue (not recorded which). The rearrangement uses TRBV20-1 and TRBJ2-7, with 7 bases fitting TRBD2. The J call is uncertain, as TRBJ2-5 better fits the DNA end. The clonotype comes from an adult man with Graves' hyperthyroidism. The CDR3 DNA reads TGCAGTGCTAGAGATCCGGCGGGGGACCAAGAGACCCAGTACTTC. Translation: CSARDPAGDQETQYF.